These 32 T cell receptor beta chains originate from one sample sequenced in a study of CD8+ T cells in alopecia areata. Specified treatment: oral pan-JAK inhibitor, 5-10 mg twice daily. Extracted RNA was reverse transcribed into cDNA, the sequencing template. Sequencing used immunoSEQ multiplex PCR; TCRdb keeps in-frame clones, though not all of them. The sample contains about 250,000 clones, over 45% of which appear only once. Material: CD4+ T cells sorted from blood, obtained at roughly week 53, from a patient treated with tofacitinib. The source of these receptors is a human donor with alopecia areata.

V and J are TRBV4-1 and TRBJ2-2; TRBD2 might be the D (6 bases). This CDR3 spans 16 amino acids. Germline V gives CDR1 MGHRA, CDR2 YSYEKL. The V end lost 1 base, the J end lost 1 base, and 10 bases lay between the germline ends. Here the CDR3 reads CASSQVSGLNTGELFF. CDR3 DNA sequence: TGCGCCAGCAGCCAAGTAAGCGGGCTGAACACCGGGGAGCTGTTTTTT.

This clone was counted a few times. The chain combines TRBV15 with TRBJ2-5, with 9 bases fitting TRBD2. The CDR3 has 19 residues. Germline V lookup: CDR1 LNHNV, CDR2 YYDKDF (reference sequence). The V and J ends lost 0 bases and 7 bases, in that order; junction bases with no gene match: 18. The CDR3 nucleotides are TGTGCCACCAGCAGAGATACCCCTCGGGCTAGCGGGGTGATGGGGACCCAGTACTTC. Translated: CATSRDTPRASGVMGTQYF.

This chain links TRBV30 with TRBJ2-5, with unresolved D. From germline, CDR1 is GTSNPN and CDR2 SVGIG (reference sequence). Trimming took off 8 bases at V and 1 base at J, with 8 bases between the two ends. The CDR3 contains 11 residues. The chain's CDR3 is CAGAAQETQYF. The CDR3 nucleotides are TGTGCCGGCGCCGCCCAAGAGACCCAGTACTTC. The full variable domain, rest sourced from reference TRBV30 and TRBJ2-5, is SQTIHQWPATLVQPVGSPLSLECTVEGTSNPNLYWYRQAAGRGLQLLFYSVGIGQISSEVPQNLSASRPQDRQFILSSKKLLLSDSGFYLCAGAAQETQYFGPGTRLLVL.

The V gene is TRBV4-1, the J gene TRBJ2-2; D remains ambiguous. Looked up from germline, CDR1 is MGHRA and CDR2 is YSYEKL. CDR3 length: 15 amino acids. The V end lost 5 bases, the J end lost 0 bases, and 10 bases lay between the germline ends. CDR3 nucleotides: TGCGCCAGCAGCGCGACGGCAACGAACACCGGGGAGCTGTTTTTT. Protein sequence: CASSATATNTGELFF.

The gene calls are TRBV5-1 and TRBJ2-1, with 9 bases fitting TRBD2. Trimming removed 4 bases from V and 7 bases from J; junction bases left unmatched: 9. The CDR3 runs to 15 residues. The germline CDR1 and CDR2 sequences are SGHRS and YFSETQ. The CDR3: CASSIAGVLGNEQFF. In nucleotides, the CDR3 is TGCGCCAGCAGCATAGCGGGGGTCCTCGGGAATGAGCAGTTCTTC.

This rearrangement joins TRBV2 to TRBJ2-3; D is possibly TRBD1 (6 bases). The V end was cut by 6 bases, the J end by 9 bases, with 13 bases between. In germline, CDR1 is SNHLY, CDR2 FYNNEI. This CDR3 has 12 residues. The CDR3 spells CASRPTGKTQYF. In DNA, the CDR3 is TGTGCCAGCAGACCGACAGGAAAAACGCAGTATTTT.

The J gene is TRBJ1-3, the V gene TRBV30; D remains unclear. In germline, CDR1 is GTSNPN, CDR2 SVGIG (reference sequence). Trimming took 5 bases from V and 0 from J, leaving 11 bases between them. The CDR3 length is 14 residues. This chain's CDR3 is CAWPQDLSGNTIYF. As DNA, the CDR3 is TGTGCCTGGCCTCAGGACCTCTCTGGAAACACCATATATTTT.

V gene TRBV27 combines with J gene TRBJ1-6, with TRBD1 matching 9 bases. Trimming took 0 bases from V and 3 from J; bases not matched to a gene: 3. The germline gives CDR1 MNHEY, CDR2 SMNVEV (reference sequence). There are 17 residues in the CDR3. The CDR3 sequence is CASSLSRQGGYNSPLHF. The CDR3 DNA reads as TGTGCCAGCAGTTTATCCCGACAGGGGGGCTATAATTCACCCCTCCACTTT.

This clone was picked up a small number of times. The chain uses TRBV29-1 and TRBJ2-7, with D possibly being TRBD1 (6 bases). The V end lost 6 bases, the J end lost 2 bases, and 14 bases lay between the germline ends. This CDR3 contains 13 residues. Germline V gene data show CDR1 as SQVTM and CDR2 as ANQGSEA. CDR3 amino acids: CSVTGPFAYEQYF. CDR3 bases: TGCAGCGTGACAGGTCCCTTCGCCTACGAGCAGTACTTC.

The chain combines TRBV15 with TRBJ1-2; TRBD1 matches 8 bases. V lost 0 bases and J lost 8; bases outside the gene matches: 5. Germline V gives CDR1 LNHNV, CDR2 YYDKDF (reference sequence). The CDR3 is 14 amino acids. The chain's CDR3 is CATSRDLTGDGYTF. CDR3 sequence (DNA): TGTGCCACCAGCAGAGATTTGACAGGGGACGGCTACACCTTC.

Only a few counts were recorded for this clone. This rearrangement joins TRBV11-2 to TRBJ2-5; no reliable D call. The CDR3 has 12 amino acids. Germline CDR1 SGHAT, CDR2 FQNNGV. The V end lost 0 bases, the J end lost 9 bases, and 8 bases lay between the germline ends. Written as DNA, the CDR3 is TGTGCCAGCAGCTTAGAGTGGCGAGCCCAGTACTTC. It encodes CASSLEWRAQYF.

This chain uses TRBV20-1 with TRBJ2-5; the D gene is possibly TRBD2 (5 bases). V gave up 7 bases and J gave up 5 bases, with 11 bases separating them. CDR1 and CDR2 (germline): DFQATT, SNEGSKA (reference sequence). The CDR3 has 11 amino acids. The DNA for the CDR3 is TGCAGTGTCGAGCTAGCTGAGACCCAGTACTTC. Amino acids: CSVELAETQYF.

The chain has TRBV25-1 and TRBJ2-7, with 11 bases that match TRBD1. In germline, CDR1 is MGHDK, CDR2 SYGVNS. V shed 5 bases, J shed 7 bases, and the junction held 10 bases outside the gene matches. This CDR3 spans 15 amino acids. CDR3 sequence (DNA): TGTGCCAGCAGTATCTGGGACAGGGGGGTATGGGAGCAGTACTTC. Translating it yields CASSIWDRGVWEQYF.

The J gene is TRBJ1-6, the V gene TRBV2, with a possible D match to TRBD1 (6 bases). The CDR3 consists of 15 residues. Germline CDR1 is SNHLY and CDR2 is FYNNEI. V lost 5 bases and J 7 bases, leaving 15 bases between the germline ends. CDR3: CASSRDNLRNSPLHF. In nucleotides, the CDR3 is TGTGCCAGCAGTCGGGACAATTTGCGGAATTCACCCCTCCACTTT. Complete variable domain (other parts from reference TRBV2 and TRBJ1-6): EPEVTQTPSHQVTQMGQEVILRCVPISNHLYFYWYRQILGQKVEFLVSFYNNEISEKSEIFDDQFSVERPDGSNFTLKIRSTKLEDSAMYFCASSRDNLRNSPLHFGNGTRLTVT.

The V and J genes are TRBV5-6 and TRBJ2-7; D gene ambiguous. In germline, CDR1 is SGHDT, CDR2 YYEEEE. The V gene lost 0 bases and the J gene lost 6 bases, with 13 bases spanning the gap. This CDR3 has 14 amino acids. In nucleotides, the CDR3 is TGTGCCAGCAGCTTGGCCTCGCAATCGAGCGAGCAGTACTTC. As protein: CASSLASQSSEQYF.

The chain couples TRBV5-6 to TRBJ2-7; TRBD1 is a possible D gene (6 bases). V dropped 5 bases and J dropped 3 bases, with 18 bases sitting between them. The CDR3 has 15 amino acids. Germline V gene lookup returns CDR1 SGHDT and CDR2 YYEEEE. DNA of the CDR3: TGTGCCAGCAGTCCCCCCTTGACAGGATTCTACGAGCAGTACTTC. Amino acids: CASSPPLTGFYEQYF.

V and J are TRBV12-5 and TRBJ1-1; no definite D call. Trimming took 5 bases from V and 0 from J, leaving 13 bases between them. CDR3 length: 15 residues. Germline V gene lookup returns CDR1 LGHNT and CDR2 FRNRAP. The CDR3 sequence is CASGPPGFMNTEAFF. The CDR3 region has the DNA TGTGCTAGTGGTCCCCCCGGATTCATGAACACTGAAGCTTTCTTT. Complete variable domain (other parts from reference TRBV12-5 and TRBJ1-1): DARVTQTPRHKVTEMGQEVTMRCQPILGHNTVFWYRQTMMQGLELLAYFRNRAPLDDSGMPKDRFSAEMPDATLATLKIQPSEPRDSAVYFCASGPPGFMNTEAFFGQGTRLTVV.

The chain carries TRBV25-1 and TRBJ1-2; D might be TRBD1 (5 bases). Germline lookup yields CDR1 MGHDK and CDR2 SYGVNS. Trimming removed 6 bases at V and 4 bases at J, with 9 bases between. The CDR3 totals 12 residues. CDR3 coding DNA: TGTGCCAGCAGCGAACAGGCCTATGGCTACACCTTC. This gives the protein CASSEQAYGYTF.

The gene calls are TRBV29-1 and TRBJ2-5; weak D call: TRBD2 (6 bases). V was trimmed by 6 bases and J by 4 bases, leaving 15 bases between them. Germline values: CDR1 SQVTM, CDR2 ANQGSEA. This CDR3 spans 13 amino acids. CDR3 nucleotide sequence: TGCAGCGTAGACGGACGGGGGAGAGAGACCCAGTACTTC. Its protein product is CSVDGRGRETQYF.

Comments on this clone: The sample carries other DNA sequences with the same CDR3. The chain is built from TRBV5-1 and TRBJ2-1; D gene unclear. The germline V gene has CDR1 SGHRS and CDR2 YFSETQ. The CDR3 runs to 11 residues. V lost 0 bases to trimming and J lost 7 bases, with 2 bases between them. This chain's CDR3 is CASSLGNEQFF. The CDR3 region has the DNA TGCGCCAGCAGCTTGGGGAATGAGCAGTTCTTC.

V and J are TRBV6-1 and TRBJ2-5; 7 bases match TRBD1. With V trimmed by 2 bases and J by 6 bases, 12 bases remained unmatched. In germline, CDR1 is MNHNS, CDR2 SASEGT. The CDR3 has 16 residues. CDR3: CASSEWRGGFGKTQYF. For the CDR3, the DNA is TGTGCCAGCAGTGAATGGAGAGGGGGCTTTGGAAAGACCCAGTACTTC.

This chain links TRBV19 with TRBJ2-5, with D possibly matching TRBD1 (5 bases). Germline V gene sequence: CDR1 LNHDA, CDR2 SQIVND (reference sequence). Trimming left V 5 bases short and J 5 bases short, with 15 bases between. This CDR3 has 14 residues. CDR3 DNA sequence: TGTGCCAGTAGTTTCACGACAGTAGGGGAGACCCAGTACTTC. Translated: CASSFTTVGETQYF.

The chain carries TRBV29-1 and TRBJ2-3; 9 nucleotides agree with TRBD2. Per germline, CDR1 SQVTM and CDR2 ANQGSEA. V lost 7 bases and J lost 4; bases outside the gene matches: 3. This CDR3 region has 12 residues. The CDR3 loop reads CSGAGGPDTQYF. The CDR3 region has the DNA TGCAGCGGGGCGGGGGGGCCAGATACGCAGTATTTT.

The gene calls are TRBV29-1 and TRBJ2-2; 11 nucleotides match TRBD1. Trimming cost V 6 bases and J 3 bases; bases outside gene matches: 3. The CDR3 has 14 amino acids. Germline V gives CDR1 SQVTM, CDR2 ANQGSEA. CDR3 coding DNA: TGCAGCGTGAAGGGACAGGGGGACACCGGGGAGCTGTTTTTT. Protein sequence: CSVKGQGDTGELFF.

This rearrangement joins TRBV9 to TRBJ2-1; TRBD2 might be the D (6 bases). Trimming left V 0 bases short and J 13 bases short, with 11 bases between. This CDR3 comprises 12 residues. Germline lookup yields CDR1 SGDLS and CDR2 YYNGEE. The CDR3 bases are TGTGCCAGCAGCGTAGATGGCGGGGAACAGTTCTTC. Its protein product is CASSVDGGEQFF.

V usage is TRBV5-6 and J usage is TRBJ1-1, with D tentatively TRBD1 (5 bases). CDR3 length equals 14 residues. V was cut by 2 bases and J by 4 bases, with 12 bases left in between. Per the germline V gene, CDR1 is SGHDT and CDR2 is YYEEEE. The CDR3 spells CASSFGGKGTEAFF. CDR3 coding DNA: TGTGCCAGCAGCTTCGGGGGAAAGGGCACTGAAGCTTTCTTT.

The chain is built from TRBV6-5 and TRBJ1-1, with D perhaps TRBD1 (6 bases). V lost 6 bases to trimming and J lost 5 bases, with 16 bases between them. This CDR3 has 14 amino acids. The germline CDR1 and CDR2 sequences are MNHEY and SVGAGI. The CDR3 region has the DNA TGTGCCAGCAGCCTCGGGGGGGCGAAAACTGAAGCTTTCTTT. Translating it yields CASSLGGAKTEAFF.

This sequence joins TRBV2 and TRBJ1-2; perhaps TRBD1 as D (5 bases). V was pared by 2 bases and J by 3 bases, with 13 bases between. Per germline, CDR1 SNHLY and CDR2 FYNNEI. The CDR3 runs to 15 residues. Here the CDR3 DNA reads TGTGCCAGCAGTGAATCGCGTTTGGGGGACTATGGCTACACCTTC. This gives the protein CASSESRLGDYGYTF.

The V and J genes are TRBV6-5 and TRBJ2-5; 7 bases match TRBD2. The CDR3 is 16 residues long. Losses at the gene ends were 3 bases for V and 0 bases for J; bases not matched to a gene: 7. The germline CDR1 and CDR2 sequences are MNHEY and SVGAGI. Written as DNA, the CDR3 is TGTGCCAGCAGTTATGATGCGGGGGTTTACCAAGAGACCCAGTACTTC. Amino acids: CASSYDAGVYQETQYF.

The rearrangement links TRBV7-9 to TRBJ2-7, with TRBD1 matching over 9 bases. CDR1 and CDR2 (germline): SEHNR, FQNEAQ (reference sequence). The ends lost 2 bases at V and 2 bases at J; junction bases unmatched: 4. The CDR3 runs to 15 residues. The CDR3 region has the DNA TGTGCCAGCAGCTTACGGGGACAGGGAACCTACGAGCAGTACTTC. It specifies CASSLRGQGTYEQYF.

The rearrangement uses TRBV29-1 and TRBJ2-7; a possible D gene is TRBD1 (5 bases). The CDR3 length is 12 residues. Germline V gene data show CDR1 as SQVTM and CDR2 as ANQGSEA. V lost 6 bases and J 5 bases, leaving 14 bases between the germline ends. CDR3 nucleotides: TGCAGCGTCGCTCAAGGGGTCGACGAGCAGTACTTC. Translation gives CSVAQGVDEQYF.

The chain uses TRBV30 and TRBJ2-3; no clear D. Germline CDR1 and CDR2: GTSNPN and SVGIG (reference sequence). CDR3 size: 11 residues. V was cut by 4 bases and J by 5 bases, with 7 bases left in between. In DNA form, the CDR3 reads TGTGCCTGGACAGGCAAAGATACGCAGTATTTT. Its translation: CAWTGKDTQYF.